This T cell receptor beta chain was profiled in a study of T cells in Graves' hyperthyroidism and ophthalmopathy (dated by TCRdb to 2018 to 2020). In terms of the full investigation: Peripheral blood was sampled at the time of initial diagnosis, prior to any treatment. A discovery cohort of approximately 100 patients, fewer than 50 with Graves' ophthalmopathy and approximately 55 with stable Graves' hyperthyroidism, was used to find distinguishing TCR V-J signatures. Prospective prediction of ophthalmopathy was tested in an independent validation cohort of fewer than 20 hyperthyroidism patients and 17 patients who later progressed to ophthalmopathy. For training and testing, the approximately 92 patients in the discovery cohort were randomly divided in a 7:3 ratio. The study also compared thyroid tissue and blood T-cell repertoires from over 5 Graves' hyperthyroidism patients. After blood sampling, hyperthyroidism patients were treated with methimazole at a starting dose of 30 mg daily, and ophthalmopathy patients were treated with high-dose intravenous methylprednisolone. TCR Vbeta CDR3 sequencing of 120 to 150 peripheral blood samples (43 ophthalmopathy, roughly 74 hyperthyroidism and approximately 17 progressor patients) is reported in the paper. Results the study describes overall, beyond this receptor: No statistical method was used to set the sample size in advance, and investigators knew the group allocation. In validation, progression to ophthalmopathy was predicted by the model with 65% to 71% sensitivity and 72.22% specificity, a median of around 6.5 months before onset. Most expanded thyroid clonotypes (frequency above 0.001) were also detected in blood, a finding suggesting that blood repertoires may reflect thyroid immune responses. In cross-validation, a model built on a 13 V-J signature told ophthalmopathy apart from stable hyperthyroidism with approximately 90% sensitivity and 81% to 82% specificity, and in testing the same model reached 80%/75%.

This clonotype was seen more than once but under ten times. It lacks a known antigen. The record has no base qualities; no much larger clone is one base away. Graves' hyperthyroidism was defined as stable when no progression to ophthalmopathy occurred over 18 months of follow-up. The hyperthyroidism patients were between 18 and 65 years old and newly diagnosed, with a disease duration of less than 2 months. Any patient with an uncontrolled infection, another autoimmune disease, pregnancy or lactation was excluded. Diagnoses relied on clinical symptoms, serum thyroxine and TRAb, thyroid ultrasound and orbital computed tomography. PBMCs were separated from 10 ml of fresh peripheral blood using Ficoll-Paque density gradient centrifugation. Trizol reagent was used to extract total RNA, and RNA quality was then checked on an Agilent 2100 Bioanalyzer. The CDR3, cysteine through phenylalanine, is 14 amino acids long. Of all the DNA, just the CDR3 is kept, 42 bases in frame from base 1. The germline V gene (reference sequence) provides CDR1 DFQATT and CDR2 SNEGSKA. V sheds 5 bases and J sheds 7 bases, leaving 17 bases between their ends.

The TCR beta CDR3 regions were amplified from RNA transcripts. The TCR CDR3 was subjected to a first round of RT-PCR using the HTBI primer set and the Qiagen OneStep RT-PCR kit. Libraries were constructed in a second round of multiplex PCR, after which size selection and purification were performed. Sequencing of the libraries was done on an Illumina HiSeq2000 using paired-end 100 bp reads. As for the original processing: SOAPnuke was used to process the raw data, throwing out any read that contained adapters or uncalled bases, had a mean Phred below 15, or lacked an exact constant-primer or identifier match. High-quality paired reads were merged with COPE v1.2.5, and unique nucleotide sequences were defined as clonotypes. MiTCR v1.1 was used to align the clonotypes against IMGT TRBV, TRBD and TRBJ reference segments. The analysis was restricted to V-J combinations with a frequency above 0.0001, which together covered 99% to 99.2% of the repertoires. A TCS score was defined as the ratio between F50 (clonal expansion) and ExV (chaos), using BLOSUM62-based TCRdist between CDR3 peptides within each V-J. Welch's t-statistics and random forest reduced around 520 V-J features to about 12, which were used in a naive Bayes classifier (R e1071). TCRdb took the public reads, trimmed them with fastp at Q25, ran MiXCR for clone calling and kept in-frame beta chains. Rows are combined by CDR3 protein, so each entry shows the most common genes and DNA. TCRdb, not the authors, supplied the V and J calls. This sample has some 440,000 distinct CDR3 sequences in its table, and less than 20% of those were observed once. The top ten clonotypes cover 13% to 15% of the sample.

The V gene is TRBV20-1 and the J gene is TRBJ2-2; a tentative D call is TRBD1 (6 bases match). Sequencing was performed on blood. The TCR was taken from a woman aged 18 to 35 with Graves' hyperthyroidism. CDR3 region: CSAQPPGVIGELFF. In nucleotides, the sequence is TGCAGTGCTCAGCCCCCAGGGGTGATCGGGGAGCTGTTTTTT.